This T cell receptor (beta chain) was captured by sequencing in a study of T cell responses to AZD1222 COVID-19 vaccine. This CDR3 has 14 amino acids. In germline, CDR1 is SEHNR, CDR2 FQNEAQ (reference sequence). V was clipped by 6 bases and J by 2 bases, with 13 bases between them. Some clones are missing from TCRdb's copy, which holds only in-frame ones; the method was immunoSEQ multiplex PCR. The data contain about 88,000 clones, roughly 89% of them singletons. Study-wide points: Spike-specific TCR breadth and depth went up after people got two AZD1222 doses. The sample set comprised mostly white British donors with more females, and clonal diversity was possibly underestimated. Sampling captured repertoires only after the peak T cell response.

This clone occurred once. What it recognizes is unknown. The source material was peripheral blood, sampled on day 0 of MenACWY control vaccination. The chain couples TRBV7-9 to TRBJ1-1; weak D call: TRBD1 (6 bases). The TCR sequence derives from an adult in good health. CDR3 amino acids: CASSSAGVNTEAFF. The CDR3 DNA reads TGTGCCAGCAGTTCGGCAGGGGTAAACACTGAAGCTTTCTTT.